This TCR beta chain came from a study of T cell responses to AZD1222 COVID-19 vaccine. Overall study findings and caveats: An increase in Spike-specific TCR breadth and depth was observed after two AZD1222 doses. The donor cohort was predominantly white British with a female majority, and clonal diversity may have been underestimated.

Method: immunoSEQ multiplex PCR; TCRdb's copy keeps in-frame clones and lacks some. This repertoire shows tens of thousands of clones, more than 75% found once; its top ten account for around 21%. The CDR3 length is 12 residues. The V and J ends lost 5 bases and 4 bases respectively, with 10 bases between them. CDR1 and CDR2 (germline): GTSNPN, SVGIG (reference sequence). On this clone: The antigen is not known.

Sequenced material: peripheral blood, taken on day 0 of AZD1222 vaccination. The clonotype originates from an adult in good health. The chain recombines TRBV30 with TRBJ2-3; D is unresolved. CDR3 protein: CAWDGRADTQYF. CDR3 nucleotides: TGTGCCTGGGATGGACGGGCAGATACGCAGTATTTT.